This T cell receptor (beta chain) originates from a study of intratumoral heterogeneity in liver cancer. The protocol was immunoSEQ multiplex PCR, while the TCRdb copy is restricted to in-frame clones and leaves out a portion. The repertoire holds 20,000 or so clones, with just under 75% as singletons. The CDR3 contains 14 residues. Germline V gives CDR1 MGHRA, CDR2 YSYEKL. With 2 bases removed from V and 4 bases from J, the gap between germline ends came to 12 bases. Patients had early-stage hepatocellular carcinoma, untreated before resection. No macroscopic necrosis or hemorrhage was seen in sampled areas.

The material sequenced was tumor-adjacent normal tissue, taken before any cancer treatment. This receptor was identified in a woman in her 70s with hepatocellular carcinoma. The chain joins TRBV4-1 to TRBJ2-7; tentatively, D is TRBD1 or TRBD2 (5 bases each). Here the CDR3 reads CASSQSPEGYEQYF. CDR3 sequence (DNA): TGCGCCAGCAGCCAATCTCCAGAGGGGTACGAGCAGTACTTC.